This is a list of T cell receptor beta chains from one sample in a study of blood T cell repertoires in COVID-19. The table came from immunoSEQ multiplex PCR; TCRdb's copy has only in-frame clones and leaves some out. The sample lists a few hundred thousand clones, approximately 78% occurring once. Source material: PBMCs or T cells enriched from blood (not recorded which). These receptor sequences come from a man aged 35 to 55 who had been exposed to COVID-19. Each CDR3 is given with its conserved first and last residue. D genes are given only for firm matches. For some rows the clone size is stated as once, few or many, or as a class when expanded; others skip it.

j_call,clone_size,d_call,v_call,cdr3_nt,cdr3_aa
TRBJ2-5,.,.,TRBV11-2,TGTGCCAGCAGCAACCGGGACTTCCAAGAGACCCAGTACTTC,CASSNRDFQETQYF
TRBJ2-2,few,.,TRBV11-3,TGTGCCAGCAGCTTAGAGGGAGGCGGGGAGCTGTTTTTT,CASSLEGGGELFF
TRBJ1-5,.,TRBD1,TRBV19,TGTGCCACTAAGTACTCCCGACAGGGAAATCAGCCCCAGCATTTT,CATKYSRQGNQPQHF
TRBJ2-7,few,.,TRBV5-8,TGTGCCAGCAATTTTGGCGGGTCCTACGAGCAGTACTTC,CASNFGGSYEQYF
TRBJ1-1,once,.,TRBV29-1,TGCAGCGTTGACCCTACCGGGGGGCTAGGAGCTGAAGCTTTCTTT,CSVDPTGGLGAEAFF
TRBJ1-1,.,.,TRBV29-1,TGCAGCGTGCCCCGGCGGGGAAGGAACACTGAAGCTTTCTTT,CSVPRRGRNTEAFF
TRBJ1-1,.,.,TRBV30,TGTGCCTGGAGTGGCTCTCGGTCCGAAGCTTTCTTT,CAWSGSRSEAFF
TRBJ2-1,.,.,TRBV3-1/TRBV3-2,TGTGCCAGCAGCATGGCCCTGGCTAGCCCCTACAATGAGCAGTTCTTC,CASSMALASPYNEQFF
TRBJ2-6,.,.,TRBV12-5,TGTGCTAGTGGCTTCAGCTCTGGGGCCAACGTCCTGACTTTC,CASGFSSGANVLTF
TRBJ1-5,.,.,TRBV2,TGTGCCAGCAGGGTACAGGATTTAAGCAATCAGCCCCAGCATTTT,CASRVQDLSNQPQHF
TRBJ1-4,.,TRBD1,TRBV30,TGTGCCTGGAGGGAATCCGGGACAGGGGGATTAGTAAGACTGTTTTTT,CAWRESGTGGLVRLFF
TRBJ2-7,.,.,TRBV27,TGTGCCAGCAGTTTTAAAGGGTTAGGGGACGAGCAGTACTTC,CASSFKGLGDEQYF
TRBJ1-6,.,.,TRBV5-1,TGCGCCAGCAGCTTGTCCCCACAGGGCTCGAGTTCACCCCTCCACTTT,CASSLSPQGSSSPLHF
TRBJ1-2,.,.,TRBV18,TGTGCCAGCTCACCAAGCCCCGGCAGGGTGTATGGCTACACCTTC,CASSPSPGRVYGYTF
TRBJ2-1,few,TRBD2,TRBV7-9,TGTGCCAGCAGCTCGAGCGGGGACCTCTACAATGAGCAGTTCTTC,CASSSSGDLYNEQFF
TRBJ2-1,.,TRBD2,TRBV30,TGTGCCTGGACTCGCGGGAGCTCCTACAATGAGCAGTTCTTC,CAWTRGSSYNEQFF
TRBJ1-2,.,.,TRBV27,TGTGCCAGCAGCCTATCAGCGGTCTGGTCTCAGGGCTACACCTTC,CASSLSAVWSQGYTF